This section outlines one T cell receptor beta chain sequence together with its context. No cognate antigen has been identified for it. Qualities for individual bases were not recorded, and no much larger clone is one base off. This sample stems from a study of control samples from healthy donors and cancer patients (dated by TCRdb to 2018 to 2021). Library preparation used the immunoSEQ multiplex PCR assay. TCRdb obtained this table from immuneACCESS and retained in-frame rearrangements with V and J assigned. These tables miss some clones; where compared with another copy, unresolved V genes account for less than half of the shortfall, and the remainder is unexplained. The sample has about 110,000 clones on record, 70% to 85% of them singletons. The top ten hold 6% to 8% of the sample. CDR1 and CDR2 are drawn from the germline V gene: SGHRS, YFSETQ. V ends up 4 bases short and J 5 bases short, with an unmatched junction base count of 5. From the cysteine through the phenylalanine, the CDR3 covers 14 amino acids. The only DNA kept is the CDR3, 42 bases in frame from the first base.

This receptor was obtained from a man aged 18-30 years in good health. Sequencing used blood. The sequence is built from TRBV5-1 and TRBJ1-1, and TRBD1 matches 10 of the central bases. The DNA sequence is given as TGCGCCAGCAGCCGAGGGACAGGGGAGACTGAAGCTTTCTTT. This gives the protein CASSRGTGETEAFF.